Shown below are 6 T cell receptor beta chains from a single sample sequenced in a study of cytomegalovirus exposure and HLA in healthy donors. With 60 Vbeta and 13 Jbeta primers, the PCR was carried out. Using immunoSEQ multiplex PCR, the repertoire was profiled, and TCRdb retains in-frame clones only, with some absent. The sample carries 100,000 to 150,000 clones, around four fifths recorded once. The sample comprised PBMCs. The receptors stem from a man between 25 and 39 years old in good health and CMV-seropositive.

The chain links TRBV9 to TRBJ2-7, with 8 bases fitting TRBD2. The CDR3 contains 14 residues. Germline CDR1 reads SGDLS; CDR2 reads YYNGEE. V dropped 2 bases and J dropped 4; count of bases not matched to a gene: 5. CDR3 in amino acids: CASSVSGIGYEQYF. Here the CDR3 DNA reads TGTGCCAGCAGCGTTAGCGGGATCGGGTACGAGCAGTACTTC.

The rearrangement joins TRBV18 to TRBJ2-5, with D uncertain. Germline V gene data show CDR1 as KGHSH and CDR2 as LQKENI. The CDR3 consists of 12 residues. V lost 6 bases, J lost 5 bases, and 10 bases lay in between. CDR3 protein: CASSWARETQYF. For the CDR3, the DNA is TGTGCCAGCTCGTGGGCCCGGGAGACCCAGTACTTC.

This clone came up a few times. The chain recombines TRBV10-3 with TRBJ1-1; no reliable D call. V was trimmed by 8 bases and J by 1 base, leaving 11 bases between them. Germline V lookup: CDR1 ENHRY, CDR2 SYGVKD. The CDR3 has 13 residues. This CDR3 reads CAIRWGENTEAFF. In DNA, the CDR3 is TGTGCCATCCGGTGGGGAGAGAACACTGAAGCTTTCTTT.

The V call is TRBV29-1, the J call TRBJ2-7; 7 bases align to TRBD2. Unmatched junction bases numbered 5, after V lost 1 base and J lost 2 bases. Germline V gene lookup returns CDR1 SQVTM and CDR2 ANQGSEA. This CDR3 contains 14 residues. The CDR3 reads CSVEGLADPYEQYF. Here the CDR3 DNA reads TGCAGCGTTGAAGGCCTAGCGGACCCCTACGAGCAGTACTTC.

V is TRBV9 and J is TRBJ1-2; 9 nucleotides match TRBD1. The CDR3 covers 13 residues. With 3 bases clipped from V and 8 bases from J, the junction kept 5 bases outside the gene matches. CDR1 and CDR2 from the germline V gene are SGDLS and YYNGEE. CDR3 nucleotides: TGTGCCAGCAGCGCCCGGACAGGGGAAGGCTACACCTTC. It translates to CASSARTGEGYTF.

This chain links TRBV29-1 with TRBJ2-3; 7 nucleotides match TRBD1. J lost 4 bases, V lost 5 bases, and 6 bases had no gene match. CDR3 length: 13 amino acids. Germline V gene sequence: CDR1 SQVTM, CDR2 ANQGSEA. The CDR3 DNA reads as TGCAGCGTTCCCAAGGGGGCTGCAGATACGCAGTATTTT. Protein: CSVPKGAADTQYF.